This is a list of T cell receptor beta chains from one sample in a study of graft-versus-host responses after intestinal transplantation. Sequenced by immunoSEQ multiplex PCR; TCRdb stores in-frame clones only, minus some. The repertoire holds under 45,000 clones, with around nine tenths as singletons. Material: PBMCs, obtained 260 to 280 days after transplant. The receptors stem from a human patient who received an intestinal transplant, so some T cells may come from the graft donor. The CDR3 runs from the conserved cysteine through the conserved F or W. The D gene is left open where the match is weak. Part of the rows lack a size; the others show once, few, many or a class for expanded clones.

cdr3_aa cdr3_nt j_call d_call v_call clone_size
CASSMDGLGGYTF TGTGCCAGTAGTATGGACGGGTTGGGGGGCTACACCTTC TRBJ1-2 . TRBV19 .
CASSFGEVGETQYF TGTGCCAGCAGCTTTGGGGAGGTGGGGGAGACCCAGTACTTC TRBJ2-5 . TRBV7-9 .
CASSLDSNTEAFF TGTGCCAGCAGCTTGGACAGTAACACTGAAGCTTTCTTT TRBJ1-1 . TRBV5-6 .
CASRSTGSSGNTIYF TGTGCCAGCAGGTCGACAGGTAGCTCTGGAAACACCATATATTTT TRBJ1-3 . TRBV27 .
CASSPGLVGETQYF TGTGCCAGCAGCCCGGGACTAGTAGGGGAGACCCAGTACTTC TRBJ2-5 TRBD2 TRBV5-4 .
CASSLTRLLYNEQFF TGTGCCAGCAGCTTAACTAGACTTCTCTACAATGAGCAGTTCTTC TRBJ2-1 . TRBV13 .
CASSERGLYEQYF TGTGCCAGCAGTGAAAGGGGACTCTACGAGCAGTACTTC TRBJ2-7 . TRBV6-1 .
CATSRFRGNTEAFF TGTGCCACCAGCAGGTTCAGGGGAAACACTGAAGCTTTCTTT TRBJ1-1 . TRBV15 .
CASSSRSGGREQYF TGTGCCAGCAGCTCCAGATCGGGGGGCAGGGAACAGTACTTC TRBJ2-7 . TRBV11-2 few
CASSWTSGGPGDTQYF TGCGCCAGCAGTTGGACTAGCGGGGGGCCGGGAGATACGCAGTATTTT TRBJ2-3 TRBD2 TRBV10-1 .
CASSPPSSGGAAGELFF TGTGCCAGCAGCCCCCCGTCTAGCGGGGGGGCCGCCGGGGAGCTGTTTTTT TRBJ2-2 TRBD2 TRBV9 .
CASSIGQAPDTQYF TGTGCCAGTAGTATAGGTCAGGCCCCAGATACGCAGTATTTT TRBJ2-3 . TRBV19 .
CASSARTSGGTNEQFF TGTGCCAGCAGCGCCCGGACTAGCGGGGGGACCAATGAGCAGTTCTTC TRBJ2-1 TRBD2 TRBV11-3 .
CASSIPRGAVNEQFF TGTGCCAGTAGTATCCCTAGGGGGGCCGTCAATGAGCAGTTCTTC TRBJ2-1 . TRBV19 .
CASSSTSTGMDTQYF TGTGCCAGCAGTTCTACTTCGACAGGAATGGATACGCAGTATTTT TRBJ2-3 . TRBV27 .
CASRPPTGSIEAFF TGTGCCAGCAGACCCCCGACAGGGAGTATTGAAGCTTTCTTT TRBJ1-1 TRBD1 TRBV7-9 .
CASSLAGAGDTQYF TGTGCCAGCAGCTTGGCCGGGGCCGGGGATACGCAGTATTTT TRBJ2-3 . TRBV5-6 .
CASRSRGNEQFF TGTGCCAGCAGGTCGCGGGGTAATGAGCAGTTCTTC TRBJ2-1 . TRBV6-6 .
CASSALNTGELFF TGTGCCAGCAGTGCCCTTAACACCGGGGAGCTGTTTTTT TRBJ2-2 . TRBV2 .
CASSGTAEAFF TGTGCCAGCAGTGGGACAGCCGAAGCTTTCTTT TRBJ1-1 . TRBV2 few
CASSPETGRREKLFF TGCGCCAGCAGCCCCGAAACAGGGAGGCGGGAAAAACTGTTTTTT TRBJ1-4 . TRBV5-1 .
CASSGSWGVGETQYF TGTGCCAGCAGTGGAAGTTGGGGGGTAGGAGAGACCCAGTACTTC TRBJ2-5 . TRBV2 once
CASSELWDTKDYGYTF TGTGCCAGCAGTGAATTGTGGGACACGAAGGACTATGGCTACACCTTC TRBJ1-2 . TRBV6-1 .
CATSRERTGGEKLFF TGTGCCACCAGCAGAGAAAGGACAGGCGGCGAAAAACTGTTTTTT TRBJ1-4 TRBD1 TRBV15 .
CASSHKSGKYTGELFF TGCGCCAGCAGCCACAAAAGCGGGAAATACACCGGGGAGCTGTTTTTT TRBJ2-2 TRBD2 TRBV5-1 .
CSARSEYTIYF TGCAGTGCCCGGTCCGAGTACACCATATATTTT TRBJ1-3 . TRBV20-1 few